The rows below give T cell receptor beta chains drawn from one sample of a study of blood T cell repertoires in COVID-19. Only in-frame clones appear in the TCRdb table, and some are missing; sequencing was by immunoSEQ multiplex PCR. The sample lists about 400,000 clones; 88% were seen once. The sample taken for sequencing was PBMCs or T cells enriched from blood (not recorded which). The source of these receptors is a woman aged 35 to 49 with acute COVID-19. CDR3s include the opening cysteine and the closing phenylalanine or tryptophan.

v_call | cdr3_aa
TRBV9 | CASSVGLGDRVSGDTQYF
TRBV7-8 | CASSLLGTGASYEQYF
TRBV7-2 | CASSSSGGAYEQYF
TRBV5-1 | CASSSIQGAYGYTF
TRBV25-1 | CASSASTGEPGSYEQYF
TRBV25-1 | CASSEWGRNTIYF
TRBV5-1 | CASSSGQYIGYYGYTF
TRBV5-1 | CASSPGLAGEETQYF
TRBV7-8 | CASSLAGSGRRGELFF
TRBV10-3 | CAISEGQGQPQHF
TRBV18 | CASSWAGNEQFF
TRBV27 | CASSLVGPRRGSHNTEAFF
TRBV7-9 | CASSLRTGAGYGYTF
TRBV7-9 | CAGGRDNSPLHF
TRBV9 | CASSGYDRENTEAFF
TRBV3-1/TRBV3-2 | CASSQVVAGAFTDTQYF
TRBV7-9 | CASSPGFHSNEKLFF
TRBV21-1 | CASSKDAQVVDIQYF
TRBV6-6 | CASSYGQHSYEQYF
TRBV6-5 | CASSYHRGELFF
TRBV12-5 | CASGFDGGAGNTEAFF
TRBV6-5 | CASSYSLGQFYGYTF
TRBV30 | CAWSVRQEGPLHF
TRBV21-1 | CASSLQQSKGSNYEQYF
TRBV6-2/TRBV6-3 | CASSPAGNTGELFF
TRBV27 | CASRRDFSSGNTIYF
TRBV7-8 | CASSLSRNQPQHF
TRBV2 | CASSDAGQGYTIYF
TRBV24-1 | CATSVSGGTEAFF
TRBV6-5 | CASSYSPGEEKLFF
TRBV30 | CAWRLRSGQGAQGYTF
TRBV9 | CASSDSANEQFF
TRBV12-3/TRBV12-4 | CASSWHTYEQYF
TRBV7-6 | CASSRSGRGGSEQYF
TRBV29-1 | CSVEDRGGVNTEAFF
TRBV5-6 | CASSQGTGYGTDTQYF
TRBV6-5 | CASTRDNNQPQHF
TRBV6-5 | CASSRQGQYTEAFF
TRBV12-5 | CASGLGQGLSYTF
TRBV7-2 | CASSLDLASNEQFF